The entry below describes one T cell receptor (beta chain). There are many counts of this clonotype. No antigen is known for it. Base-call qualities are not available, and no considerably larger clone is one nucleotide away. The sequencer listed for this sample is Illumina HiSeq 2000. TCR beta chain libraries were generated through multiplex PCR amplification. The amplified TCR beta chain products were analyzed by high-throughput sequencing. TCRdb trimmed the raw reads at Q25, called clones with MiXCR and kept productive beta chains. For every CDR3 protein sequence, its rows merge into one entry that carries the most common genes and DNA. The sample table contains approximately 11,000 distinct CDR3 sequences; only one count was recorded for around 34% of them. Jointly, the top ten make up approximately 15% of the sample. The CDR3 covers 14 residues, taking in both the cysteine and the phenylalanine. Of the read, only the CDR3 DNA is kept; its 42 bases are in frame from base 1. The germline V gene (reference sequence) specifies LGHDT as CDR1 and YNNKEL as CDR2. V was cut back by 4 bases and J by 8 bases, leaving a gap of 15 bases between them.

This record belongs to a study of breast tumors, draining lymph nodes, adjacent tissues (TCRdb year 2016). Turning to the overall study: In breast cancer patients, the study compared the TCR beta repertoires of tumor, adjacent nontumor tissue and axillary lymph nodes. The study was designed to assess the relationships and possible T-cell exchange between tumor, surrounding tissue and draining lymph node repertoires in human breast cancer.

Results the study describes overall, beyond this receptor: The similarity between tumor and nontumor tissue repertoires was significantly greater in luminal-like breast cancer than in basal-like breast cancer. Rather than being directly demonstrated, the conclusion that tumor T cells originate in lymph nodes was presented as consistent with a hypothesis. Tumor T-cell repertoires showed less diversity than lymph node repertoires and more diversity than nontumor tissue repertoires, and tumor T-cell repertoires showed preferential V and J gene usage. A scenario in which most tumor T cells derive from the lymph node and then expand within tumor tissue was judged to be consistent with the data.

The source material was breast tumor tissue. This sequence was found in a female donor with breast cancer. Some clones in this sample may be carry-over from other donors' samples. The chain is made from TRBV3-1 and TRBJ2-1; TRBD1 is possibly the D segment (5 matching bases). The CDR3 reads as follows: CASSRWGAVDEQFF. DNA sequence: TGTGCCAGCAGCCGCTGGGGCGCTGTCGATGAGCAGTTCTTC.